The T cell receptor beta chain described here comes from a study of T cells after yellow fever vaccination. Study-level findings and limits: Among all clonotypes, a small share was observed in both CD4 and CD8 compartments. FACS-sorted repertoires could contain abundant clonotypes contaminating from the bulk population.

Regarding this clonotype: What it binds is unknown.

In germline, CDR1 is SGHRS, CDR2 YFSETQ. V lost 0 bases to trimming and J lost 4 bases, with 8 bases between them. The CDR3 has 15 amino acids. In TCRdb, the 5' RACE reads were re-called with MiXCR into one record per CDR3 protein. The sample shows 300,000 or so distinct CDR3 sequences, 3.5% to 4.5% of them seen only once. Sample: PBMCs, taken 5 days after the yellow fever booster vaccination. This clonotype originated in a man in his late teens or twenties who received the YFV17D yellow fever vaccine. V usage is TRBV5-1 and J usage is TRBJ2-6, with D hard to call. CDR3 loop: CASSLARVGANVLTF. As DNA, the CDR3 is TGCGCCAGCAGCTTGGCAAGGGTCGGGGCCAACGTCCTGACTTTC.